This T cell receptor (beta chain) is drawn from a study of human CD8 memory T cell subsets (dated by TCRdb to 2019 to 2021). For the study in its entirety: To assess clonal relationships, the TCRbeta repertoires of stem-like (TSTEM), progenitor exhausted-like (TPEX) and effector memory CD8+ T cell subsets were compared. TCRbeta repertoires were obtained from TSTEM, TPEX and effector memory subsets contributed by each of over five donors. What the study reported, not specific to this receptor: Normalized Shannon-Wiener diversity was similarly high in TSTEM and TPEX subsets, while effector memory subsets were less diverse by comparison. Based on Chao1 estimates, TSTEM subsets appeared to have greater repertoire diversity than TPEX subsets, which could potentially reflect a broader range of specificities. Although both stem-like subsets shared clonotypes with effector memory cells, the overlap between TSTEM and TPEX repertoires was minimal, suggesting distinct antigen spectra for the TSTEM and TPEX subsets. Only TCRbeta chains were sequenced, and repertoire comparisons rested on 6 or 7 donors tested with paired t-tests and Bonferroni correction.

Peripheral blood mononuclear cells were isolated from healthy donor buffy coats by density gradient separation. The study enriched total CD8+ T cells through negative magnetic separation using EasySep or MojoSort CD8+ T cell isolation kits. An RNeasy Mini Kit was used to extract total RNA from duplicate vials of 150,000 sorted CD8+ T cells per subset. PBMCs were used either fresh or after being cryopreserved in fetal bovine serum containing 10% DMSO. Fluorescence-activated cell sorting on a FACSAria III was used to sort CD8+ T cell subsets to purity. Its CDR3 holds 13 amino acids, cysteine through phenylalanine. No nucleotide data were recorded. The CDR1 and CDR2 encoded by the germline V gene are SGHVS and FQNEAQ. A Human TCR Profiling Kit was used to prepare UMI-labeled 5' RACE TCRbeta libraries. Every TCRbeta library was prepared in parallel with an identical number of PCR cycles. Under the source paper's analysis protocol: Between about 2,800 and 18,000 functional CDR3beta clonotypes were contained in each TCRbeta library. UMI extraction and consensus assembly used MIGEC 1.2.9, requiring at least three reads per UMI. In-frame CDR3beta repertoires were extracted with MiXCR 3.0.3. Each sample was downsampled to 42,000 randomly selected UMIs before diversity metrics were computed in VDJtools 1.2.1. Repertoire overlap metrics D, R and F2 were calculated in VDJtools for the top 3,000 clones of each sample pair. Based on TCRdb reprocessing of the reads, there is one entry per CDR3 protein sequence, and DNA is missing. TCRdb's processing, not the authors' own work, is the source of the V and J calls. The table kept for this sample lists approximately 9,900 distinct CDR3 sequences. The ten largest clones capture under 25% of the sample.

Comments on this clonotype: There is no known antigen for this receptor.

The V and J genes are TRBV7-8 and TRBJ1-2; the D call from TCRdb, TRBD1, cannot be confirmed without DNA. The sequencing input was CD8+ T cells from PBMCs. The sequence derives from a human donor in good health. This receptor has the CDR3 CASSPLTGAGYTF.